Listed below are T cell receptor beta chains from one sample, sequenced in a study of neurological immune-mediated disorders. TCRdb independently ran MiXCR on the 5' RACE reads; one entry per CDR3 protein. The repertoire holds about 80,000 distinct CDR3 sequences, with 5.8% as singletons. The source material was PBMCs. The receptors were sampled from a woman in her fifties or sixties with multiple sclerosis. Both conserved end residues are part of each CDR3. The listing skips clone size in some rows; elsewhere it reads once, few, many or a size class.

CDR3aa	abundance	v_gene
CASSLGQLEQYF	many	TRBV12-3/TRBV12-4
CASSSTGEGASGYTF	many	TRBV5-1
CSASIDSSQPQHF	few	TRBV20-1
CASSLAGASGVETQYF	NA	TRBV7-2
CASSPFPESKNSPLHF	few	TRBV18
CASREQLANYGYTF	few	TRBV12-3/TRBV12-4
CASSLGAASYNEQFF	many	TRBV5-1
CASMTPGTGELFF	many	TRBV27
CASSPQGESGNTIYF	many	TRBV12-3/TRBV12-4
CASSLGSPPYEQYF	many	TRBV5-1
CASSLVGFANTGELFF	few	TRBV11-3
CASSPGTGFGELFF	many	TRBV6-1
CASLRGPEDTQYF	many	TRBV27
CASSHRIGGGQGANYGYTF	many	TRBV27
CASRRQGPEEKLFF	few	TRBV27
CATSGTSAEQFF	many	TRBV24-1
CATSDTGMGDTQYF	few	TRBV24-1
CASSVEGWGQGPQHF	NA	TRBV9
CASSLYRVNTEAFF	many	TRBV7-8
CASTRVLAGASTDTQYF	many	TRBV7-2